These 23 T cell receptor beta chains share one sample of origin, sequenced in a study of regulatory T cells in long-lasting Graves disease. Researchers made TCR beta libraries by using iRepertoire HTBI primers and running Arm-PCR on CDR3 regions. TCRdb reprocessed the multiplex PCR reads with MiXCR, giving one entry per CDR3 protein. The sample lists 500,000 to 800,000 distinct CDR3 sequences, 25% to 35% occurring once. Time point denoted: persistent/refractory GD, antithyroid drugs over 5 years with positive TRAb. PBMC RNA was the source of the TCR library. The starting material was peripheral blood mononuclear cells (PBMCs), obtained when the disease was refractory, from a patient treated with antithyroid drugs. These receptors were obtained from a female donor with Graves disease.

This clonotype was observed at least ten times. This chain uses TRBV12-3 or TRBV12-4 with TRBJ1-4; the D gene is possibly TRBD1 (5 bases). CDR3 size: 13 residues. The V end lost 3 bases, the J end lost 5 bases, and 7 bases lay between the germline ends. CDR3 in amino acids: CASSFGGNEKLFF. The CDR3, as DNA: TGTGCCAGCAGTTTTGGGGGGAATGAAAAACTGTTTTTT.

This clonotype was seen many times. The chain recombines TRBV28 with TRBJ1-5; the D gene is possibly TRBD1 (5 bases). Looked up from germline, CDR1 is MDHEN and CDR2 is SYDVKM. This CDR3 is 15 amino acids long. V dropped 2 bases and J dropped 0 bases, with 8 bases sitting between them. CDR3 loop: CASSLGAYSNQPQHF. CDR3 DNA sequence: TGTGCCAGCAGTTTAGGGGCGTATAGCAATCAGCCCCAGCATTTT.

A note on this clonotype: A read error may explain this, as a much larger clone is one base away. The chain couples TRBV20-1 to TRBJ1-2; D perhaps matches TRBD1 (5 bases). The V gene's germline CDR1 is DFQATT and CDR2 SNEGSKA (reference sequence). This CDR3 is built from 12 residues. The CDR3 protein is CGPLGGTGGYTF. CDR3 bases: TGCGGGCCCCTGGGGGGTACGGGAGGCTACACCTTC.

Only a few counts were recorded for this clonotype. This chain uses TRBV5-1 with TRBJ1-1; no firm D call. From germline, CDR1 is SGHRS and CDR2 YFSETQ. The CDR3 contains 15 residues. V was cut by 6 bases and J by 1 base, with 16 bases left in between. The DNA of the CDR3 is TGCGCCAGCACAGAAAAGGTGGGTGGGAACACTGAAGCTTTCTTT. Its translation: CASTEKVGGNTEAFF.

This clonotype showed up many times. The rearrangement joins TRBV20-1 to TRBJ2-7; 7 bases match TRBD2. Germline CDR1 DFQATT, CDR2 SNEGSKA (reference sequence). The length of the CDR3 is 15 residues. J gave up 2 bases and V 0 bases, and 7 bases lay outside the gene matches. CDR3 bases: TGCAGTGCTAGAGAAGTAGCGGGCACGACCTACGAGCAGTACTTC. Translated: CSAREVAGTTYEQYF.

This clonotype was seen more than once but under ten times. This sequence joins TRBV10-3 and TRBJ1-2, with 7 nucleotides matching TRBD1. The CDR3 is 14 residues long. Germline values: CDR1 ENHRY, CDR2 SYGVKD. The junction had 13 bases not matched to a gene; V was cut back by 7 bases and J by 8 bases. In nucleotides, the CDR3 is TGTGCCATCAATGACAGGGAATCTGTTGGGGGCTACACCTTC. Translating gives CAINDRESVGGYTF.

This clonotype was detected only a few times. V is TRBV12-3 or TRBV12-4 and J is TRBJ1-5; D not resolved. The CDR3 consists of 16 residues. V dropped 6 bases and J dropped 3 bases, with 18 bases sitting between them. The CDR3 protein is CASSALGYGYNQPQHF. In nucleotides, the CDR3 is TGTGCCAGCAGCGCCCTTGGGTACGGATACAATCAGCCCCAGCATTTT.

This clonotype was found a few times. The chain recombines TRBV5-1 with TRBJ1-1; perhaps TRBD1 as D (6 bases). V gave up 1 base and J gave up 3 bases, with 13 bases separating them. The CDR3 is made up of 15 amino acids. Looked up from germline, CDR1 is SGHRS and CDR2 is YFSETQ. For the CDR3, the DNA is TGCGCCAGCAGCTTGTTTGGGGGGGCGGACACTGAAGCTTTCTTT. Protein sequence: CASSLFGGADTEAFF. The variable domain in full, completed from reference TRBV5-1 and TRBJ1-1, reads KAGVTQTPRYLIKTRGQQVTLSCSPISGHRSVSWYQQTPGQGLQFLFEYFSETQRNKGNFPGRFSGRQFSNSRSEMNVSTLELGDSALYLCASSLFGGADTEAFFGQGTRLTVV.

V usage is TRBV2 and J usage is TRBJ1-1; D unclear. Germline V gene data show CDR1 as SNHLY and CDR2 as FYNNEI. V lost 9 bases to trimming and J lost 3 bases, with 14 bases between them. The CDR3 is made up of 13 amino acids. In DNA, the CDR3 is TGTGCCAGTCGGGCCTATACGGACACTGAAGCTTTCTTT. Translated, it gives CASRAYTDTEAFF.

This clonotype was observed a handful of times. The chain links TRBV20-1 to TRBJ1-6; possible D gene TRBD1, 6 bases. The CDR3 covers 13 residues. Trimming took 4 bases from V and 8 from J, leaving 12 bases between them. Germline V lookup: CDR1 DFQATT, CDR2 SNEGSKA (reference sequence). In DNA, the CDR3 is TGCAGTGCTAACAGGGTTTCGGATTCACCCCTCCACTTT. Its translation: CSANRVSDSPLHF.

Concerning this clonotype itself: Since a much larger clone is just one base distant, this may be a read error. This is likely a read error, given that the CDR3 carries no conserved phenylalanine or tryptophan at its end. V and J are TRBV12-3 or TRBV12-4 and TRBJ1-6; the D is unclear. Trimming cost V 3 bases and J 7 bases, with 10 bases left between them. This CDR3 comprises 14 residues. DNA for the CDR3: TGTGCCAGCAGTTTCGTGCAGGCAAATTCACCCCTCCACTTG. Translating it yields CASSFVQANSPLHL.

The gene calls are TRBV27 and TRBJ2-7, with D perhaps assigned TRBD1 or TRBD2 (5 bases each). V gave up 6 bases and J gave up 0 bases, with 12 bases separating them. Per germline, CDR1 MNHEY and CDR2 SMNVEV (reference sequence). The CDR3 covers 14 residues. In DNA, the CDR3 is TGTGCCAGCAGCCGGGACGGTGACTCCTACGAGCAGTACTTC. Amino acids: CASSRDGDSYEQYF.

The chain links TRBV19 to TRBJ1-5; D uncertain. The CDR3 has 16 amino acids. Germline-derived CDR1 and CDR2 are LNHDA and SQIVND (reference sequence). Trimming took 7 bases from V and 0 from J, leaving 16 bases between them. CDR3: CASTYKTPFSNQPQHF. Here the CDR3 DNA reads TGTGCCAGTACCTACAAGACACCTTTTAGCAATCAGCCCCAGCATTTT. The full variable domain, its missing parts supplied by reference TRBV19 and TRBJ1-5, is DGGITQSPKYLFRKEGQNVTLSCEQNLNHDAMYWYRQDPGQGLRLIYYSQIVNDFQKGDIAEGYSVSREKKESFPLTVTSAQKNPTAFYLCASTYKTPFSNQPQHFGDGTRLSIL.

This clonotype was counted a few times. V is TRBV6-1 and J is TRBJ2-2; weak D call: TRBD1 (6 bases). The CDR3 covers 14 residues. Germline loops: CDR1 MNHNS, CDR2 SASEGT. The V and J ends lost 2 bases and 4 bases respectively, with 8 bases between them. The CDR3 sequence: CASSELDSTGELFF. CDR3 in DNA: TGTGCCAGCAGTGAACTGGACAGCACCGGGGAGCTGTTTTTT.

This clonotype has a count of ten or more. This chain joins TRBV12-3 or TRBV12-4 and TRBJ2-7; no reliable D call. CDR3 length equals 12 residues. V was shortened by 5 bases and J by 3 bases, with 8 bases between the two germline ends. The CDR3 DNA reads TGTGCCAGCAGTATAGACCGCTACGAGCAGTACTTC. Protein sequence: CASSIDRYEQYF.

The J gene is TRBJ1-1, the V gene TRBV4-2; D call uncertain. There are 15 residues in the CDR3. Trimming stripped 0 bases from V and 1 base from J, with 9 bases between. The germline V gene has CDR1 LGHNA and CDR2 YNFKEQ. The CDR3 bases are TGTGCCAGCAGCCAAGATACGGGAGGGAACACTGAAGCTTTCTTT. Translation gives CASSQDTGGNTEAFF.

This clonotype has just a few counts. The rearrangement joins TRBV6-1 to TRBJ1-1; 9 nucleotides agree with TRBD1. In germline, CDR1 is MNHNS, CDR2 SASEGT. The ends lost 5 bases at V and 0 bases at J; junction bases unmatched: 7. This CDR3 region has 16 residues. The CDR3 loop reads CASSHTGQGLNTEAFF. CDR3 in DNA: TGTGCCAGCAGTCACACGGGACAGGGCCTGAACACTGAAGCTTTCTTT.

This clonotype appeared a few times. This chain links TRBV30 with TRBJ2-7; no clear D gene. The V end was cut by 2 bases, the J end by 4 bases, with 6 bases between. CDR1 and CDR2 from the germline V gene are GTSNPN and SVGIG (reference sequence). This CDR3 is built from 11 residues. The CDR3: CAWSTLYEQYF. CDR3 DNA: TGTGCCTGGAGTACACTTTACGAGCAGTACTTC.

The chain uses TRBV28 and TRBJ1-1; 9 bases align to TRBD1. Per germline, CDR1 MDHEN and CDR2 SYDVKM. The V and J ends lost 7 bases and 7 bases, in that order; junction bases with no gene match: 13. The CDR3 is 15 residues long. The CDR3 DNA sequence: TGTGCCAGCACCTTTTTGGGACAGGGTTTGGGTGAAGCTTTCTTT. Translation: CASTFLGQGLGEAFF.

There are a few counts of this clonotype. This sequence joins TRBV29-1 and TRBJ1-2, with 7 nucleotides matching TRBD1. Germline values: CDR1 SQVTM, CDR2 ANQGSEA. With 7 bases clipped from V and 2 bases from J, the junction kept 7 bases outside the gene matches. This CDR3 spans 13 amino acids. The CDR3 reads CSGSKQGNYGYTF. CDR3 nucleotides: TGCAGCGGCTCCAAACAGGGGAACTATGGCTACACCTTC.

This sequence joins TRBV6-5 and TRBJ2-7, with D possibly matching TRBD2 (8 bases). CDR1 and CDR2 (germline): MNHEY, SVGAGI. The CDR3 is 17 residues long. V shed 2 bases and J shed 6 bases, with 23 bases lying between them. CDR3 in amino acids: CASSYQGGWREAGEQYF. CDR3 nucleotide sequence: TGTGCCAGCAGTTACCAGGGGGGGTGGCGGGAGGCTGGCGAGCAGTACTTC.

This clonotype was seen at least ten times. The V call is TRBV20-1, the J call TRBJ2-7; TRBD2 matches 13 bases. V lost 3 bases to trimming and J lost 7 bases; unmatched junction nucleotides: 6. The germline gives CDR1 DFQATT, CDR2 SNEGSKA (reference sequence). The CDR3 covers 14 residues. The CDR3 spells CSASSGLAGLEQYF. The DNA of the CDR3 is TGCAGTGCTAGTTCGGGACTAGCGGGACTGGAGCAGTACTTC.

Only a few counts were recorded for this clonotype. V gene TRBV2 combines with J gene TRBJ2-5; TRBD1 aligns across 7 bases. Germline loops: CDR1 SNHLY, CDR2 FYNNEI. This CDR3 is 18 amino acids long. The V and J ends lost 6 bases and 0 bases, in that order; junction bases with no gene match: 16. The CDR3 DNA follows: TGTGCCAGCAGGGACCGACAGGGAGTGGGGGTATACCAAGAGACCCAGTACTTC. It yields the protein CASRDRQGVGVYQETQYF. Full variable domain (remainder filled in from reference TRBV2 and TRBJ2-5): EPEVTQTPSHQVTQMGQEVILRCVPISNHLYFYWYRQILGQKVEFLVSFYNNEISEKSEIFDDQFSVERPDGSNFTLKIRSTKLEDSAMYFCASRDRQGVGVYQETQYFGPGTRLLVL.